The subject of this entry is one T cell receptor (beta chain). Its target is not known. The data were produced by immunoSEQ multiplex PCR, yet TCRdb's version contains in-frame clones alone and is incomplete. Of about 19,000 clones detected, about nine tenths appear once; the ten largest clones hold about an eighth. This specimen comes from a study of OX40 agonist ivuxolimab in advanced cancers. Study background: The mean age was roughly 60 years, ranging from roughly 23 to 79, with around four fifths of participants male. One patient with hepatocellular carcinoma and two with cutaneous melanoma, three in all, had partial responses. Study-wide points: In general, CD8+ T cells held more expanded clones than CD4+ did, on average. Among some nonresponders, normalized T-cell clonal expansion was also low.

The receptor was isolated from an adult with an advanced solid tumor such as melanoma, head and neck, liver or kidney cancer. Source: CD4+ or CD8+ T cells sorted from blood, taken in a trial of the OX40 agonist ivuxolimab.

The CDR3 sequence is CASSFYLSDEQYF. DNA of the CDR3: TGTGCCAGCAGCTTTTACCTATCGGACGAGCAGTACTTC. The chain combines TRBV5-5 with TRBJ2-7; D remains ambiguous. The length of the CDR3 is 13 residues. The V gene lost 2 bases and the J gene lost 5 bases, with 11 bases spanning the gap. Germline CDR1 SGHKS, CDR2 YYEKEE (reference sequence).